Listed below are T cell receptor beta chains from one sample, sequenced in a study of blood T cell repertoires in COVID-19. This table comes from immunoSEQ multiplex PCR, and its TCRdb copy is limited to in-frame clones, with some not included. The profile shows 200,000 to 300,000 clones, about 87% of them singletons. Sequencing was done on a sample of peripheral blood. The receptors come from a woman in her twenties or thirties with COVID-19, enrolled during active disease. Both conserved end residues are trimmed from each CDR3. Fields, in order: CDR3 length, J gene, clone size, V gene, CDR3 protein. For some rows the clone size is stated as once, few or many, or as a class when expanded; others skip it.

11,TRBJ1-4,-,TRBV19,ASSGDRVEKLF
13,TRBJ2-1,-,TRBV7-2,ASSLYGTAVNEQF
15,TRBJ2-2,-,TRBV10-3,AISPVVAGGIAGELF
14,TRBJ2-5,-,TRBV3-1/TRBV3-2,ASSQGFGTNQETQY
13,TRBJ1-3,-,TRBV24-1,ASQGGFSGLNTIY
13,TRBJ2-1,-,TRBV29-1,SVELDRVLYNEQF
14,TRBJ2-1,-,TRBV4-3,ASSQTGTNSYNEQF
13,TRBJ2-1,once,TRBV30,AWSVGGGGSNEQF
12,TRBJ2-7,-,TRBV6-5,ASRDRGPHDEQY
14,TRBJ2-1,-,TRBV15,ATSREVGQALNEQF
12,TRBJ2-7,few,TRBV5-1,ASSLVGQGYEQY
13,TRBJ2-6,-,TRBV7-9,ASSPTGSGANVLT
12,TRBJ2-2,-,TRBV27,ASRIAGGTGELF
13,TRBJ1-2,-,TRBV2,ARDRVNEANYGYT
15,TRBJ2-3,-,TRBV19,ASSMSPGLAHTDTQY
13,TRBJ2-2,-,TRBV24-1,ATSERGGNTGELF
13,TRBJ1-2,-,TRBV6-5,ASSQYAGWDYGYT
13,TRBJ1-6,-,TRBV27,ASSWGTGASSPLH
13,TRBJ2-1,-,TRBV5-1,ASSPDLAGDNEQF
12,TRBJ2-1,-,TRBV6-2/TRBV6-3,ASSFGLAGTEQF
12,TRBJ1-1,-,TRBV27,ASSPHPGQVEAF
13,TRBJ2-7,-,TRBV13,ASSHPSGGSYEQY